The next 25 T cell receptor beta chains were all read from a single sample in a study of blood T cell repertoires in COVID-19. TCRdb's copy holds only in-frame clones and misses some; the assay was immunoSEQ multiplex PCR. This table has approximately 210,000 clones, around 90% appearing once. Sequenced material: peripheral blood. These receptors were taken from a man aged 30 to 39 with acute or convalescent COVID-19.

The chain employs TRBV9 and TRBJ1-2; weak D call: TRBD1 (5 bases). V was shortened by 1 base and J by 5 bases, with 15 bases between the two germline ends. Germline values: CDR1 SGDLS, CDR2 YYNGEE. This CDR3 spans 15 amino acids. The CDR3 sequence: CASSVTTVTTYGYTF. In nucleotides, the CDR3 is TGTGCCAGCAGCGTAACGACAGTCACCACGTATGGCTACACCTTC.

The gene calls are TRBV19 and TRBJ2-7, with a possible D match to TRBD2 (5 bases). The germline V and J ends were trimmed by 6 bases and 0 bases, with 12 bases remaining between them. The CDR3 has 14 amino acids. Per the germline V gene, CDR1 is LNHDA and CDR2 is SQIVND (reference sequence). The CDR3 DNA sequence: TGTGCCAGTAGAGGTGGAGAGGGCTCCTACGAGCAGTACTTC. It is translated as CASRGGEGSYEQYF. The full variable domain, its missing parts supplied by reference TRBV19 and TRBJ2-7, is DGGITQSPKYLFRKEGQNVTLSCEQNLNHDAMYWYRQDPGQGLRLIYYSQIVNDFQKGDIAEGYSVSREKKESFPLTVTSAQKNPTAFYLCASRGGEGSYEQYFGPGTRLTVT.

The J gene is TRBJ1-2, the V gene TRBV6-5; 8 nucleotides match TRBD1. The trim removed 7 bases at V and 4 bases at J, leaving 5 bases unmatched. Germline lookup yields CDR1 MNHEY and CDR2 SVGAGI. The length of the CDR3 is 13 residues. CDR3 region: CASTQGAGYGYTF. The CDR3, as DNA: TGTGCCAGCACTCAGGGGGCCGGCTATGGCTACACCTTC.

This sequence joins TRBV5-4 and TRBJ2-1, with 12 bases fitting TRBD2. The CDR3 is 19 amino acids. Germline V CDR1 and CDR2: SGHNT, YYREEE (reference sequence). The junction had 8 bases not matched to a gene; V was cut back by 0 bases and J by 1 base. CDR3 protein: CASSLANLAGGRSYNEQFF. The CDR3 bases are TGTGCCAGCAGCTTGGCCAATCTAGCGGGAGGGCGGTCCTACAATGAGCAGTTCTTC.

This chain links TRBV7-2 with TRBJ1-4; maybe TRBD1 (6 bases). Trimming cost V 3 bases and J 4 bases, with 9 bases left between them. The CDR3 loop spans 14 amino acids. CDR1 is SGHTA, CDR2 FQGNSA, per germline. The CDR3 DNA reads as TGTGCCAGCAGCTTGGACAGCGGTAATGAAAAACTGTTTTTT. As protein: CASSLDSGNEKLFF.

The chain links TRBV20-1 to TRBJ2-1; 10 nucleotides line up with TRBD2. This CDR3 contains 17 residues. Trimming took 3 bases from V and 5 from J; bases not matched to a gene: 13. Per germline, CDR1 DFQATT and CDR2 SNEGSKA (reference sequence). CDR3 amino acids: CSASSLAGDLNNNEQFF. DNA for the CDR3: TGCAGTGCTAGTAGTCTAGCGGGGGACCTGAACAACAATGAGCAGTTCTTC.

V is TRBV5-4 and J is TRBJ2-1, with TRBD2 matching over 15 bases. V gave up 4 bases and J gave up 5 bases; unmatched junction bases: 7. CDR3 length: 17 amino acids. The germline CDR1 and CDR2 sequences are SGHNT and YYREEE (reference sequence). For the CDR3, the DNA is TGTGCCAGCAGCCGAGGGACTAGCGGGGGGCGAAACAATGAGCAGTTCTTC. It yields the protein CASSRGTSGGRNNEQFF.

The chain couples TRBV28 to TRBJ2-5, with 8 nucleotides matching TRBD1. V gave up 3 bases and J gave up 5 bases; unmatched junction bases: 8. The CDR3 length is 15 residues. Germline loops: CDR1 MDHEN, CDR2 SYDVKM. CDR3 region: CASSFPGGLGETQYF. The DNA of the CDR3 is TGTGCCAGCAGTTTCCCAGGGGGCCTGGGGGAGACCCAGTACTTC.

The chain joins TRBV19 to TRBJ2-1; no clear D gene. The germline V and J ends were trimmed by 4 bases and 4 bases, with 8 bases remaining between them. The CDR3 runs to 13 residues. Germline V gives CDR1 LNHDA, CDR2 SQIVND (reference sequence). CDR3 nucleotide sequence: TGTGCCAGTAGTAGCGGTTTGTACAATGAGCAGTTCTTC. Translation gives CASSSGLYNEQFF.

The CDR3 DNA is TGTGCCAGCAGCCTCGACAGGGGGTCGAGTCAGCCCCAGCATTTT. Its protein is CASSLDRGSSQPQHF. The chain carries TRBV7-2 and TRBJ1-5, with 9 bases fitting TRBD1. The length of the CDR3 is 15 residues. CDR1 and CDR2 from the germline V gene are SGHTA and FQGNSA. V dropped 5 bases and J dropped 6; count of bases not matched to a gene: 8.

V and J are TRBV28 and TRBJ2-3; weak D call: TRBD2 (5 bases). CDR1 is MDHEN, CDR2 SYDVKM, per germline. CDR3 size: 16 residues. V was pared by 1 base and J by 6 bases, with 17 bases between. This CDR3 is CASSLYTAGSVDTQYF. The CDR3 nucleotides read TGTGCCAGCAGTTTATACACCGCGGGTTCCGTGGATACGCAGTATTTT.

The J gene is TRBJ2-2, the V gene TRBV4-2, with a possible D match to TRBD2 (6 bases). CDR3 length: 18 amino acids. V dropped 0 bases and J dropped 1 base, with 15 bases sitting between them. Germline lookup yields CDR1 LGHNA and CDR2 YNFKEQ. In DNA form, the CDR3 reads TGTGCCAGCAGCCAAGAGGTCCCGCTAGCGCTGAACACCGGGGAGCTGTTTTTT. Amino acids: CASSQEVPLALNTGELFF.

The chain employs TRBV27 and TRBJ2-3; 9 nucleotides match TRBD2. V lost 5 bases to trimming and J lost 6 bases; unmatched junction nucleotides: 9. Per the germline V gene, CDR1 is MNHEY and CDR2 is SMNVEV (reference sequence). The CDR3 runs 15 residues. CDR3 sequence reads: CASSPTSGTFDTQYF. The CDR3 coding sequence is TGTGCCAGCAGTCCGACTAGCGGTACTTTTGATACGCAGTATTTT.

The chain links TRBV30 to TRBJ1-3; 10 bases fit TRBD1. Germline V CDR1 and CDR2: GTSNPN, SVGIG (reference sequence). With V trimmed by 8 bases and J by 16 bases, 20 bases remained unmatched. The CDR3 length is 14 residues. CDR3 sequence (DNA): TGTGCCCGATCCGGGACAGGGGCTTTAAGTGGTGTGTATTTT. Amino acid sequence: CARSGTGALSGVYF.

V gene TRBV30 combines with J gene TRBJ2-5; the D gene is possibly TRBD1 (5 bases). CDR3 length: 12 residues. V lost 5 bases and J 2 bases, leaving 9 bases between the germline ends. CDR1 is GTSNPN and CDR2 is SVGIG in the germline V gene (reference sequence). CDR3: CAWGRTQETQYF. DNA for the CDR3: TGTGCCTGGGGACGGACACAAGAGACCCAGTACTTC.

This clone was seen more than once but under ten times. The sample holds other DNA sequences that translate to the same CDR3. The rearrangement uses TRBV6-5 and TRBJ2-7; the match to TRBD1 covers 10 bases. Germline CDR1 is MNHEY and CDR2 is SVGAGI. The length of the CDR3 is 13 residues. V dropped 6 bases and J dropped 2; count of bases not matched to a gene: 1. In DNA form, the CDR3 reads TGTGCCAGCAGAGGGACAGGGGCCTACGAGCAGTACTTC. Its protein is CASRGTGAYEQYF.

The chain carries TRBV11-2 and TRBJ2-7, with D perhaps matching TRBD1 (5 bases). The CDR3 length is 14 residues. The V end lost 2 bases, the J end lost 5 bases, and 13 bases lay between the germline ends. Germline CDR1 is SGHAT and CDR2 is FQNNGV. The CDR3 coding sequence is TGTGCCAGCAGCTTATTTCAGGGTCGGGACGAGCAGTACTTC. Its translation is CASSLFQGRDEQYF.

The V and J genes are TRBV25-1 and TRBJ1-1, with a weak D call TRBD1 (5 bases). The germline CDR1 and CDR2 sequences are MGHDK and SYGVNS. The CDR3 consists of 15 residues. V was trimmed by 0 bases and J by 3 bases, leaving 11 bases between them. DNA of the CDR3: TGTGCCAGCAGTGAATACTGGGGGGGGGACACTGAAGCTTTCTTT. Translated, it gives CASSEYWGGDTEAFF.

This chain links TRBV6-6 with TRBJ2-7; 7 bases are shared with TRBD1. The CDR3 covers 16 residues. Germline lookup yields CDR1 MNHNY and CDR2 SVGAGI (reference sequence). V trimming: 0 bases; J trimming: 3 bases; junction bases outside the gene matches: 8. The CDR3 DNA follows: TGTGCCAGCAGTTACTCGAGACAGGGTCAGGGCTACGAGCAGTACTTC. Protein sequence: CASSYSRQGQGYEQYF.

The chain carries TRBV12-2 and TRBJ1-6. TRBV12-2 is described as a pseudogene. This CDR3 is 13 amino acids long. The CDR3: CASRVSTNSPLHF. The CDR3 DNA follows: TGTGCAAGTCGCGTGTCTACTAATTCACCCCTCCACTTT.

The CDR3: CASVEDNEQFF. The DNA of the CDR3 is TGTGCCAGTGTCGAGGACAATGAGCAGTTCTTC. The chain employs TRBV19 and TRBJ2-1; D uncertain. Germline loops: CDR1 LNHDA, CDR2 SQIVND (reference sequence). The CDR3 consists of 11 residues. Trimming took off 8 bases at V and 5 bases at J, with 7 bases between the two ends.

This clone was counted only a few times. This sequence joins TRBV7-6 and TRBJ2-2; 7 positions match TRBD1. This CDR3 contains 16 residues. The germline gives CDR1 SGHVS, CDR2 FNYEAQ. V was clipped by 4 bases and J by 6 bases; unmatched bases: 11. The CDR3 DNA reads as TGTGCCAGCAGCTCACAAGAGCACAGGGGCGCCGGGGAGCTGTTTTTT. It codes for CASSSQEHRGAGELFF. The full variable domain, rest sourced from reference TRBV7-6 and TRBJ2-2, is GAGVSQSPRYKVTKRGQDVALRCDPISGHVSLYWYRQALGQGPEFLTYFNYEAQQDKSGLPNDRFSAERPEGSISTLTIQRTEQRDSAMYRCASSSQEHRGAGELFFGEGSRLTVL.

The chain links TRBV24-1 to TRBJ2-1; D possibly corresponds to TRBD1 (5 bases). The CDR3 has 15 amino acids. Germline-derived CDR1 and CDR2 are KGHDR and SFDVKD. The V and J ends lost 3 bases and 1 base respectively, with 9 bases between them. The CDR3 loop reads CATSDNQGSYNEQFF. The DNA of the CDR3 is TGTGCCACCAGTGATAACCAGGGTTCCTACAATGAGCAGTTCTTC.

The V and J genes are TRBV4-1 and TRBJ1-6; D is perhaps TRBD1 (6 bases). Trimming removed 5 bases at V and 3 bases at J, with 17 bases between. This CDR3 is built from 17 residues. Germline loops: CDR1 MGHRA, CDR2 YSYEKL. CDR3 sequence reads: CASSVPRGQVYNSPLHF. CDR3 nucleotides: TGCGCCAGCAGCGTTCCCAGGGGCCAAGTCTATAATTCACCCCTCCACTTT.

CDR3 protein: CASSSGDRGFGYTF. Written as DNA, the CDR3 is TGTGCCAGCAGCTCCGGGGACAGGGGATTTGGCTACACCTTC. The chain employs TRBV13 and TRBJ1-2, with 10 bases identical to TRBD1. The CDR3 extends over 14 amino acids. The germline V gene encodes CDR1 PRHDT and CDR2 FYEKMQ (reference sequence). With 4 bases clipped from V and 7 bases from J, the junction kept 6 bases outside the gene matches. Combining the CDR3 with reference TRBV13 and TRBJ1-2 gives the whole variable domain AAGVIQSPRHLIKEKRETATLKCYPIPRHDTVYWYQQGPGQDPQFLISFYEKMQSDKGSIPDRFSAQQFSDYHSELNMSSLELGDSALYFCASSSGDRGFGYTFGSGTRLTVV.